This TCR beta chain was recorded in a study of neoadjuvant anti-PD-1 for oral cavity cancer. Whole-study context: Non-progressing patients received a fourth nivolumab dose near day 43, then surgery on days 50-56. The study's findings and limits: Higher pretreatment blood Treg/Th17 ratios correlated with higher pretreatment blood and lower post-treatment tumor TCRbeta clonality.

The CDR3 is made up of 16 amino acids. In germline, CDR1 is SGHVS, CDR2 FQNEAQ. V lost 1 base, J lost 4 bases, and 7 bases stayed unmatched. Time point described: after neoadjuvant nivolumab, at surgical resection. The patients had HPV-negative, locally advanced oral cavity squamous cell carcinoma. As to this clone: Its antigen is unknown.

Only in-frame clones appear in the TCRdb table, and some are missing; sequencing was by immunoSEQ multiplex PCR. The sample lists some 70,000 clones; 85% were seen once. The source material was PBMCs, sampled after nivolumab (anti-PD-1) treatment. The rearrangement links TRBV7-8 to TRBJ2-5; 9 positions match TRBD2. This clonotype was obtained from a person aged 35-79 years with oral cavity squamous cell carcinoma. For the CDR3, the DNA is TGTGCCAGCAGCTTAGAACAAGGACTAGCGCGAGAGACCCAGTACTTC. Its translation: CASSLEQGLARETQYF.